The 24 T cell receptor beta chains below come from one sample, sequenced in a study of HIV-infected patients and healthy controls. TCRdb itself ran the 5' RACE reads through MiXCR, one entry per CDR3 protein. The data show approximately 64,000 distinct CDR3 sequences, with under 25% seen just once and 1.1% to 1.5% held by the top ten. Source material: CD4+ T cells from blood. The receptors derive from a human donor in good health.

This clonotype was seen only a few times. This chain connects TRBV10-3 to TRBJ2-1; perhaps TRBD1 as D (6 bases). The CDR3 is 15 amino acids. V shed 0 bases and J shed 8 bases, with 14 bases lying between them. Germline CDR1 is ENHRY and CDR2 is SYGVKD. The CDR3 DNA follows: TGTGCCATCAGTGAGTCGGCAGGGGCTCCGCATGAGCAGTTCTTC. It codes for CAISESAGAPHEQFF.

Ten or more counts support this clonotype. The junction shows a germline mismatch at one end, possibly a read error. The rearrangement links TRBV29-1 to TRBJ1-2; TRBD1 might be the D (5 bases). The CDR3 contains 12 residues. Germline CDR1 is SQVTM and CDR2 is ANQGSEA. The CDR3 protein is CSVKTRGSRWGF. For the CDR3, the DNA is TGCAGCGTCAAAACGCGGGGCAGCCGGTGGGGCTTC.

This clonotype appeared a few times. The genes are TRBV7-6 and TRBJ2-3, with a weak D call TRBD2 (6 bases). The CDR3 covers 13 residues. Per germline, CDR1 SGHVS and CDR2 FNYEAQ. The ends were cut back, 10 bases at V and 6 bases at J, with 17 bases in the middle. The CDR3 protein is CATGVAEGDTQYF. Here the CDR3 DNA reads TGTGCCACCGGGGTAGCGGAGGGGGATACGCAGTATTTT.

In its sample, this clonotype was seen a few times. The rearrangement links TRBV20-1 to TRBJ1-4; D call uncertain. The germline V and J ends were trimmed by 0 bases and 8 bases, with 19 bases remaining between them. This CDR3 spans 16 amino acids. CDR1 is DFQATT, CDR2 SNEGSKA, per germline (reference sequence). The CDR3 DNA sequence: TGCAGTGCTAGAGATTCAGCGGCAGCCGTGAAGGAAAAACTGTTTTTT. Encoded protein: CSARDSAAAVKEKLFF.

This rearrangement joins TRBV3-1 to TRBJ1-1, with 7 bases lining up with TRBD1. Germline values: CDR1 LGHDT, CDR2 YNNKEL (reference sequence). J was trimmed by 5 bases and V by 1 base; bases with no gene match: 4. The CDR3 sequence is 14 residues long. CDR3 in amino acids: CASSQAGGRTEAFF. DNA of the CDR3: TGTGCCAGCAGCCAAGCAGGGGGGAGGACTGAAGCTTTCTTT.

This clonotype occurred a few times. The genes are TRBV11-2 and TRBJ2-3, with TRBD2 matching over 13 bases. Germline CDR1 and CDR2: SGHAT and FQNNGV. Trimming took 0 bases from V and 8 from J; bases not matched to a gene: 5. There are 16 residues in the CDR3. The CDR3 coding sequence is TGTGCCAGCAGCTTAGAGTGGACTAGCGGGAGCGTTACGCAGTATTTT. Translating gives CASSLEWTSGSVTQYF.

This clonotype was counted between two and nine times. The chain employs TRBV7-2 and TRBJ2-7; TRBD1 aligns across 7 bases. J gave up 5 bases and V 5 bases, and 9 bases lay outside the gene matches. This CDR3 is built from 14 residues. Germline V CDR1 and CDR2: SGHTA, FQGNSA. The CDR3 DNA sequence: TGTGCCAGCAGCCGACAGGGAAGGCTCGACGAGCAGTACTTC. Translated: CASSRQGRLDEQYF.

The chain links TRBV7-2 to TRBJ2-2; D ambiguous. V dropped 5 bases and J dropped 7 bases, with 11 bases sitting between them. The germline CDR1 and CDR2 sequences are SGHTA and FQGNSA. This CDR3 contains 13 residues. The CDR3 is CASSLETRGELFF. CDR3 coding DNA: TGTGCCAGCAGCCTAGAGACCCGCGGGGAGCTGTTTTTT.

This chain uses TRBV15 with TRBJ1-4, with D unclear. V was cut by 1 base and J by 0 bases, with 9 bases left in between. The germline gives CDR1 LNHNV, CDR2 YYDKDF (reference sequence). The CDR3 has 16 residues. The CDR3 here is CATSRVKDPTNEKLFF. In DNA, the CDR3 is TGTGCCACCAGCAGAGTCAAGGACCCAACTAATGAAAAACTGTTTTTT.

This clonotype came up a few times. The chain combines TRBV12-3 or TRBV12-4 with TRBJ2-7; no clear D gene. V lost 7 bases to trimming and J lost 5 bases, with 18 bases between them. The CDR3 extends over 14 amino acids. The CDR3 loop reads CASIPSGSTDEQYF. CDR3 bases: TGTGCCAGCATCCCCTCGGGTAGTACGGACGAGCAGTACTTC.

The chain uses TRBV30 and TRBJ2-7, with 7 nucleotides matching TRBD1. Trimming removed 2 bases from V and 6 bases from J; junction bases left unmatched: 1. Looked up from germline, CDR1 is GTSNPN and CDR2 is SVGIG (reference sequence). This CDR3 region has 11 residues. The CDR3 is CAWSPGGEQYF. CDR3 nucleotide sequence: TGTGCCTGGAGTCCAGGGGGCGAGCAGTACTTC.

The gene calls are TRBV10-2 and TRBJ2-2; tentative D call: TRBD2 (7 bases). V lost 10 bases and J lost 1, with 13 bases in between. Germline V gives CDR1 WSHSY, CDR2 SAAADI. This CDR3 spans 14 amino acids. CDR3 DNA: TGCGCCACCAGAAGGGGGGGGAACACCGGGGAGCTGTTTTTT. Encoded protein: CATRRGGNTGELFF.

This clonotype was observed at least ten times. CDR3 nucleotides: TGCAGCGTTCTCACTGACAGGGGGTATGCTTTCTTT. It specifies CSVLTDRGYAFF. This rearrangement joins TRBV29-1 to TRBJ1-1; TRBD1 matches at 9 bases. CDR3 length: 12 amino acids. With V trimmed by 5 bases and J by 11 bases, 9 bases remained unmatched. Germline lookup yields CDR1 SQVTM and CDR2 ANQGSEA.

The chain links TRBV5-5 to TRBJ2-5, with no clear D. Between the trimmed V and J ends, which lost 4 bases and 5 bases, there was a span of 9 bases. CDR1 and CDR2 from the germline V gene are SGHKS and YYEKEE (reference sequence). There are 12 residues in the CDR3. This CDR3 reads CASSGIIETQYF. In nucleotides, the CDR3 is TGTGCCAGCAGCGGGATCATCGAGACCCAGTACTTC.

The chain links TRBV12-5 to TRBJ1-4, with 8 bases matching TRBD1. The junction had 14 bases not matched to a gene; V was cut back by 7 bases and J by 7 bases. This CDR3 is built from 16 residues. CDR1 and CDR2 (germline): LGHNT, FRNRAP. Written as DNA, the CDR3 is TGTGCTAGTGCTCCAACCCGGACAGGGACGTCTGAAAAACTGTTTTTT. Translation: CASAPTRTGTSEKLFF.

This clonotype was seen repeatedly, ten times or more. This chain uses TRBV7-3 with TRBJ1-5, with D perhaps TRBD1 (6 bases). The CDR3 is 14 amino acids. Germline CDR1 is SGHTA and CDR2 is FQGTGA. Between the trimmed V and J ends, which lost 11 bases and 8 bases, there was a span of 22 bases. The CDR3 region has the DNA TGTGCCTTCGGCTTCCCTCAGGGGCAAGAGCCCCAGCATTTT. It codes for CAFGFPQGQEPQHF.

The J gene is TRBJ1-1, the V gene TRBV6-2 or TRBV6-3; D call uncertain. The V end lost 4 bases, the J end lost 3 bases, and 12 bases lay between the germline ends. The germline V gene encodes CDR1 MNHEY and CDR2 SVGEGT. This CDR3 is built from 14 residues. The CDR3 nucleotides read TGTGCCAGCAGTTTGGGCGGCGCCGACACTGAAGCTTTCTTT. Encoded protein: CASSLGGADTEAFF.

This clonotype occurred many times. This chain joins TRBV20-1 and TRBJ1-1; D may be TRBD1 (5 bases). Trimming left V 3 bases short and J 3 bases short, with 14 bases between. CDR1 is DFQATT and CDR2 is SNEGSKA in the germline V gene (reference sequence). The CDR3 is 14 residues long. CDR3 sequence reads: CSARLGAADTEAFF. CDR3 in DNA: TGCAGTGCTAGGTTAGGGGCTGCAGACACTGAAGCTTTCTTT.

The table lists this clonotype with many counts. This chain links TRBV12-3 or TRBV12-4 with TRBJ2-1; D gene ambiguous. V was shortened by 2 bases and J by 5 bases, with 7 bases between the two germline ends. This CDR3 comprises 13 residues. CDR3 sequence reads: CASSLSPNNEQFF. The CDR3 region has the DNA TGTGCCAGCAGTTTAAGCCCGAACAATGAGCAGTTCTTC.

This clonotype was counted at least ten times. The J gene is TRBJ2-7, the V gene TRBV12-5, with TRBD1 as a possible D gene (6 bases). V lost 1 base, J lost 0 bases, and 10 bases lay in between. Germline lookup yields CDR1 LGHNT and CDR2 FRNRAP. The CDR3 extends over 15 amino acids. The CDR3 region is CASGLGDTSSYEQYF. The CDR3 DNA reads as TGTGCTAGTGGTTTGGGGGACACTAGCTCCTACGAGCAGTACTTC.

J is TRBJ2-2 and V is TRBV24-1; 9 positions match TRBD2. This CDR3 contains 16 residues. V lost 0 bases, J lost 7 bases, and 5 bases stayed unmatched. The germline CDR1 and CDR2 sequences are KGHDR and SFDVKD. The CDR3 spells CATSDLGVAGDGELFF. The CDR3 bases are TGTGCCACCAGTGATTTGGGGGTAGCGGGAGACGGGGAGCTGTTTTTT.

V and J are TRBV20-1 and TRBJ1-1; TRBD1 matches at 7 bases. V lost 3 bases to trimming and J lost 1 base; unmatched junction nucleotides: 2. The germline V gene has CDR1 DFQATT and CDR2 SNEGSKA (reference sequence). The CDR3 is made up of 13 amino acids. The CDR3 here is CSASRDRNTEAFF. In DNA, the CDR3 is TGCAGTGCTAGTAGGGACAGGAACACTGAAGCTTTCTTT.

This clonotype was seen ten or more times. J is TRBJ2-7 and V is TRBV20-1, with 8 nucleotides matching TRBD2. Germline values: CDR1 DFQATT, CDR2 SNEGSKA (reference sequence). This CDR3 is 14 amino acids long. The CDR3 protein is CSALSGTFTYEQYF. CDR3 sequence (DNA): TGCAGCGCCCTTAGCGGGACTTTTACCTACGAGCAGTACTTC.

This clonotype has ten or more counts. This rearrangement joins TRBV5-5 to TRBJ1-3, with 8 bases fitting TRBD1. The CDR3 has 14 amino acids. Trimming took 4 bases from V and 2 from J; bases not matched to a gene: 2. Germline V gives CDR1 SGHKS, CDR2 YYEKEE (reference sequence). CDR3 region: CASSAGGTGNTIYF. The CDR3 DNA follows: TGTGCCAGCAGCGCAGGGGGCACTGGAAACACCATATATTTT.